Below, 13 T cell receptor beta chains from the same sample are listed, as sequenced in a study of cytomegalovirus exposure and HLA in healthy donors. Both 60 Vbeta primers and 13 Jbeta primers went into the PCR. Libraries were prepared by immunoSEQ multiplex PCR; TCRdb keeps only in-frame clonotypes and omits some of them. This table has about 150,000 clones, roughly four fifths appearing once. Sequencing was done on a sample of PBMCs. Receptor source: a man aged 30-40 years in good health and CMV-seropositive.

This clone was observed a handful of times. This rearrangement joins TRBV4-2 to TRBJ2-2, with 7 nucleotides matching TRBD2. CDR3 length: 15 residues. Germline CDR1 reads LGHNA; CDR2 reads YNFKEQ. V shed 0 bases and J 7 bases; nucleotides not matched to a gene: 5. Written as DNA, the CDR3 is TGTGCCAGCAGCCAAGAAGGCGGGAGCCACGGGGAGCTGTTTTTT. Encoded protein: CASSQEGGSHGELFF.

The rearrangement links TRBV28 to TRBJ2-2; 8 bases agree with TRBD1. Germline trimming cut 6 bases from V and 5 bases from J; bases unmatched to any gene: 8. The germline gives CDR1 MDHEN, CDR2 SYDVKM. The CDR3 has 15 residues. CDR3 bases: TGTGCCAGCAGCCTCCGACAGGGGCGGACCGGGGAGCTGTTTTTT. Translating it yields CASSLRQGRTGELFF.

This clone occurred once. The chain recombines TRBV28 with TRBJ2-2; 9 positions match TRBD2. Germline CDR1 is MDHEN and CDR2 is SYDVKM. The CDR3 contains 15 residues. V was clipped by 5 bases and J by 5 bases; unmatched bases: 6. CDR3 sequence reads: CASSRAGGGTGELFF. The CDR3 DNA reads as TGTGCCAGCAGTAGAGCGGGGGGAGGGACCGGGGAGCTGTTTTTT.

V gene TRBV29-1 combines with J gene TRBJ1-1; the D is unclear. Trimming took 0 bases from V and 11 from J, leaving 13 bases between them. The CDR3 is 12 amino acids. The V gene's germline CDR1 is SQVTM and CDR2 ANQGSEA. The CDR3 DNA follows: TGCAGCGTTGAAGAGCTGAAGAGGGCTGCTTTCTTT. Protein product: CSVEELKRAAFF.

The sample holds one count of this clone. One junction end disagrees with the germline gene, perhaps due to a read error. The V and J genes are TRBV30 and TRBJ1-2; no reliable D call. CDR3 length equals 11 residues. The germline CDR1 and CDR2 sequences are GTSNPN and SVGIG (reference sequence). The CDR3, as DNA: TGTGCCTGGGGAGTTGTCTATCGCTACACCTTC. Translating it yields CAWGVVYRYTF.

V gene TRBV29-1 combines with J gene TRBJ1-1; no clear D. The length of the CDR3 is 12 residues. CDR1 SQVTM and CDR2 ANQGSEA come from the germline V gene. V was trimmed by 5 bases and J by 0 bases, leaving 7 bases between them. For the CDR3, the DNA is TGCAGCGTTTGGCCGATGAACACTGAAGCTTTCTTT. This sequence encodes CSVWPMNTEAFF. Complete variable domain (other parts from reference TRBV29-1 and TRBJ1-1): SAVISQKPSRDICQRGTSLTIQCQVDSQVTMMFWYRQQPGQSLTLIATANQGSEATYESGFVIDKFPISRPNLTFSTLTVSNMSPEDSSIYLCSVWPMNTEAFFGQGTRLTVV.

The rearrangement uses TRBV9 and TRBJ2-3, with TRBD2 matching over 12 bases. The germline gives CDR1 SGDLS, CDR2 YYNGEE. The CDR3 sequence is 17 residues long. J gave up 5 bases and V 0 bases, and 7 bases lay outside the gene matches. Here the CDR3 reads CASSVGSSGGAGDTQYF. CDR3 sequence (DNA): TGTGCCAGCAGCGTAGGGTCTAGCGGGGGGGCCGGAGATACGCAGTATTTT.

J is TRBJ1-5 and V is TRBV10-3; D possibly corresponds to TRBD1 (6 bases). V was cut by 0 bases and J by 6 bases, with 12 bases left in between. Germline V gene lookup returns CDR1 ENHRY and CDR2 SYGVKD. The length of the CDR3 is 15 residues. In nucleotides, the CDR3 is TGTGCCATCAGTGAGTCGGGAGGGGGTGGTCAGCCCCAGCATTTT. It codes for CAISESGGGGQPQHF.

The gene calls are TRBV6-1 and TRBJ2-7; TRBD1 aligns across 9 bases. In germline, CDR1 is MNHNS, CDR2 SASEGT. The CDR3 spans 14 residues. J lost 0 bases, V lost 6 bases, and 3 bases had no gene match. As DNA, the CDR3 is TGTGCCAGCAGAGGGACAGGGCTCTCCTACGAGCAGTACTTC. It encodes CASRGTGLSYEQYF.

The table lists this clone with a few counts. The J gene is TRBJ1-1, the V gene TRBV18; 11 bases map to TRBD1. This CDR3 has 15 residues. Germline loops: CDR1 KGHSH, CDR2 LQKENI. Unmatched junction bases numbered 3, after V lost 4 bases and J lost 2 bases. The CDR3 is CASSHGTGGNTEAFF. In DNA, the CDR3 is TGTGCCAGCTCACACGGGACAGGGGGTAACACTGAAGCTTTCTTT.

This clone was found a few times. The J gene is TRBJ1-1, the V gene TRBV29-1, with 10 bases lining up with TRBD1. Trimming removed 6 bases from V and 7 bases from J; junction bases left unmatched: 5. CDR1 is SQVTM, CDR2 ANQGSEA, per germline. CDR3 size: 12 residues. The CDR3 sequence: CSVNGQGGEAFF. CDR3 nucleotides: TGCAGCGTAAACGGACAGGGGGGTGAAGCTTTCTTT.

The chain employs TRBV12-2 and TRBJ2-7; no check of the table's D call, TRBD1, against the DNA was made. TRBV12-2 is annotated as a pseudogene. The CDR3 is made up of 15 amino acids. This CDR3 is CASDAGAGSSYEQYF. The CDR3 DNA reads TGTGCAAGTGACGCCGGTGCAGGAAGCTCCTACGAGCAGTACTTC.

CDR3 sequence reads: CASSVVGSGNEQFF. The CDR3 DNA is TGTGCCAGCAGCGTAGTAGGTTCGGGCAATGAGCAGTTCTTC. This chain joins TRBV9 and TRBJ2-1; no clear D. The V gene lost 0 bases and the J gene lost 6 bases, with 10 bases spanning the gap. This CDR3 has 14 amino acids. The V gene's germline CDR1 is SGDLS and CDR2 YYNGEE.